This T cell receptor beta chain was observed in a study of T cell responses to AZD1222 COVID-19 vaccine. Trimming shortened V by 5 bases and J by 5 bases, and 13 bases separated the two germline ends. The CDR3 contains 13 residues. Germline loops: CDR1 SNHLY, CDR2 FYNNEI. The count of this clone is one. What it binds is unknown. Findings and caveats of the study: Donors were largely white British and mainly female; clonal diversity was possibly underestimated.

Sequencing was performed with immunoSEQ multiplex PCR; in TCRdb, only in-frame clones are kept and a portion is missing. The sample has 200,000 or so clones; around 86% are singletons. The chain carries TRBV2 and TRBJ2-7; a possible D gene is TRBD2 (5 bases). The origin of this receptor is an adult in good health. Sequenced material: peripheral blood, taken on day 0 of MenACWY control vaccination. DNA for the CDR3: TGTGCCAGCAGTCCGGGATTTCGGAACGAGCAGTACTTC. It is translated as CASSPGFRNEQYF.